These T cell receptor beta chains were read from a single sample in a study of CD8+CD57+ T cells in acquired aplastic anemia. Using its own MiXCR run on the reads, TCRdb lists one record per CDR3 protein. Among about 200,000 distinct CDR3 sequences listed, 40% to 60% were seen once. Source material: sorted CD4+, CD8+, or CD8+CD57+ T cells (not recorded which) from PBMCs. Receptor source: a human donor with aplastic anemia. The CDR3 runs from the conserved cysteine through the conserved F or W.

15,TRBJ1-3,TRBV19,CASSTPTGLGNTIYF
13,TRBJ2-5,TRBV29-1,CSVGLSGAETQYF
14,TRBJ2-2,TRBV15,CATSSLEGGGELFF
12,TRBJ2-4,TRBV28,CASNRGGNIQYF
17,TRBJ2-3,TRBV7-2,CASSSRGPGGGGDTQYF
12,TRBJ2-3,TRBV12-3/TRBV12-4,CASRPGPDTRYF
14,TRBJ2-7,TRBV7-4,CASSWTGGDYEQYF
15,TRBJ2-2,TRBV15,CATSRGGRNTGELFF
11,TRBJ1-2,TRBV20-1,CSAIGTGDYTF
11,TRBJ1-2,TRBV29-1,CSVASGDRYTF
14,TRBJ2-5,TRBV2,CASSEPGLAGPADF
13,TRBJ2-7,TRBV2,CASCRQGPYEQYF
16,TRBJ1-4,TRBV19,CASSVDLGGGREIQIF
18,TRBJ2-7,TRBV15,CATSRGSSSGGPGEEQYF
15,TRBJ2-7,TRBV19,CASSIGRRSSYEQYF
14,TRBJ1-6,TRBV12-5,CASGLEGRNSPLHF
13,TRBJ2-1,TRBV5-1,CASSLDSNNEQFF
16,TRBJ1-2,TRBV6-1,CASSEGFRGLNYGYTF
14,TRBJ1-5,TRBV6-1,CASSEEAGISPSIF
16,-,TRBV7-2,CASSFLSGQGQNIQYF
13,TRBJ1-6,TRBV9,CASSAGLNSPLYF
16,TRBJ2-7,TRBV9,CASSVGTSGGRYEQYF